These T cell receptor beta chains were read from a single sample in a study of blood T cell repertoires in COVID-19. The protocol was immunoSEQ multiplex PCR, while the TCRdb copy is restricted to in-frame clones and leaves out a portion. The sample lists about 280,000 clones, 87% occurring once. Sequenced material: peripheral blood. Receptors were obtained from a woman aged 50 to 65 who had recovered from COVID-19. Each CDR3 is given with its conserved first and last residue. The order of the fields is clone size, D gene, V gene, CDR3 length, J gene, CDR3 protein, CDR3 DNA. A D gene is named only where the DNA matches it firmly. Where a row states a size, it is once, few, many or the class of an expanded clone; other rows omit it.

-,TRBD1,TRBV7-9,15,TRBJ1-3,CASSAIGTAGNTIYF,TGTGCCAGCAGCGCCATCGGGACAGCTGGAAACACCATATATTTT
-,TRBD1,TRBV9,16,TRBJ2-3,CARENTGTDSTDTQYF,TGTGCCAGAGAGAATACCGGGACAGATAGCACAGATACGCAGTATTTT
-,-,TRBV30,15,TRBJ1-2,CAWSVRKWRSYGYTF,TGTGCCTGGAGTGTACGGAAGTGGAGGAGCTATGGCTACACCTTC
-,TRBD1,TRBV6-5,13,TRBJ1-2,CASRRGQGRGYTF,TGTGCCAGCAGAAGAGGACAGGGCCGAGGCTACACCTTC
-,TRBD2,TRBV7-9,19,TRBJ2-2,CASSRAGLAGGRGTGELFF,TGTGCCAGCAGTCGAGCGGGACTAGCGGGGGGGCGTGGCACCGGGGAGCTGTTTTTT
-,-,TRBV27,13,TRBJ1-1,CASSDRMNTEAFF,TGTGCCAGCAGTGACAGGATGAACACTGAAGCTTTCTTT
-,-,TRBV2,13,TRBJ1-1,CASRTAPGTEAFF,TGTGCCAGCAGGACTGCGCCTGGAACTGAAGCTTTCTTT
-,-,TRBV5-6,11,TRBJ1-2,CASSWAGVYTF,TGTGCCAGCAGCTGGGCGGGTGTCTACACCTTC
-,-,TRBV27,16,TRBJ1-1,CASSLSKGNWETEAFF,TGTGCCAGCAGTTTATCGAAAGGTAATTGGGAGACTGAAGCTTTCTTT
once,-,TRBV28,15,TRBJ1-2,CASRAGQGWNYGYTF,TGTGCCAGCAGGGCCGGTCAGGGCTGGAACTATGGCTACACCTTC
-,TRBD1,TRBV19,16,TRBJ1-2,CASRNLLGTGGNGYTF,TGTGCCAGTAGGAACCTCCTCGGGACAGGGGGTAATGGCTACACCTTC
-,TRBD2,TRBV5-8,13,TRBJ2-1,CASRGGSYSEQFF,TGTGCCAGCAGGGGGGGGTCCTACAGTGAGCAGTTCTTC
-,-,TRBV10-3,10,TRBJ1-2,CAISDENYTF,TGTGCCATCAGTGACGAGAACTACACCTTC
-,-,TRBV10-3,14,TRBJ1-1,CAIRVVRENTEAFF,TGTGCCATCAGGGTAGTCAGGGAGAACACTGAAGCTTTCTTT
-,TRBD1,TRBV5-5,16,TRBJ1-3,CASSPWTGGPGNTIYF,TGTGCCAGCAGCCCGTGGACAGGGGGCCCTGGAAACACCATATATTTT
-,-,TRBV4-3,14,TRBJ2-7,CASSQDSRAYEQYF,TGCGCCAGCAGCCAAGATAGCCGGGCCTACGAGCAGTACTTC
-,TRBD2,TRBV9,16,TRBJ2-5,CASSGRPGTRVETQYF,TGTGCCAGCAGCGGAAGGCCAGGGACTAGGGTAGAGACCCAGTACTTC
once,-,TRBV2,13,TRBJ1-1,CASSGSGHTEAFF,TGTGCCAGCAGTGGATCAGGCCACACTGAAGCTTTCTTT
-,TRBD2,TRBV6-6,15,TRBJ2-3,CASRKRGGRADTQYF,TGTGCCAGCCGGAAGCGGGGGGGCCGCGCAGATACGCAGTATTTT
-,-,TRBV5-4,18,TRBJ1-2,CASRFFPGAAGHDYGYTF,TGTGCCAGCAGATTCTTCCCCGGAGCGGCAGGTCATGACTATGGCTACACCTTC
-,TRBD1,TRBV13,15,TRBJ2-2,CASSPWTGPTGELFF,TGTGCCAGCAGCCCGTGGACAGGCCCCACCGGGGAGCTGTTTTTT
once,-,TRBV19,15,TRBJ2-1,CASSIGPVAQNEQFF,TGTGCCAGTAGTATAGGACCCGTAGCCCAAAATGAGCAGTTCTTC
-,-,TRBV6-5,12,TRBJ2-7,CASRVEDLTPSF,TGTGCCAGCAGGGTAGAGGATTTGACTCCCTCCTTC
few,TRBD2,TRBV5-1,16,TRBJ2-7,CASSSTSAGRNYEQYF,TGCGCCAGCAGTTCGACTAGCGCGGGACGAAACTACGAGCAGTACTTC
-,-,TRBV20-1,13,TRBJ2-7,CSASSGRDYEQYF,TGCAGTGCTAGTTCCGGCAGGGACTACGAGCAGTACTTC
-,-,TRBV30,12,TRBJ1-2,CAWSVRGGGYTF,TGTGCCTGGAGTGTACGGGGGGGTGGCTACACCTTC
-,-,TRBV6-2/TRBV6-3,16,TRBJ2-5,CASSYVQFPRAETQYF,TGTGCCAGCAGTTACGTGCAGTTCCCTCGTGCAGAGACCCAGTACTTC
-,-,TRBV5-1,13,TRBJ1-6,CASSLGDNSPLHF,TGCGCCAGCAGCTTGGGCGATAATTCACCCCTCCACTTT
-,-,TRBV9,16,TRBJ1-2,CASSPGHRNPNYGYTF,TGTGCCAGCAGCCCCGGACACAGAAACCCTAACTATGGCTACACCTTC
once,-,TRBV3-1/TRBV3-2,14,TRBJ2-3,CASSLVGAADTQYF,TGTGCCAGCAGCCTGGTAGGAGCCGCAGATACGCAGTATTTT
-,-,TRBV7-2,14,TRBJ2-7,CASSLVTGLGEQYF,TGTGCCAGCAGCTTAGTTACAGGCCTCGGCGAGCAGTACTTC
-,-,TRBV10-3,15,TRBJ2-1,CAIKARLASYNEQFF,TGTGCCATCAAGGCGAGGCTAGCGTCCTACAATGAGCAGTTCTTC
-,-,TRBV11-2,17,TRBJ1-2,CASSPKGRGEARSGYTF,TGTGCCAGCAGCCCTAAGGGGCGAGGGGAGGCAAGGTCTGGCTACACCTTC
once,-,TRBV18,19,TRBJ2-6,CASSPSNPTHYSGANVLTF,TGTGCCAGCTCACCTAGTAACCCAACTCACTACTCTGGGGCCAACGTCCTGACTTTC
-,-,TRBV7-2,13,TRBJ1-1,CASSSEVNTEAFF,TGTGCCAGCAGCTCTGAGGTGAACACTGAAGCTTTCTTT
-,-,TRBV27,14,TRBJ1-1,CASSMTGMNTEAFF,TGTGCCAGCAGTATGACAGGTATGAACACTGAAGCTTTCTTT
-,TRBD2,TRBV6-5,12,TRBJ2-7,CASGRGGVEQYF,TGTGCCAGCGGGCGCGGGGGGGTTGAGCAGTACTTC
few,TRBD1,TRBV19,14,TRBJ2-1,CASRQGGSYNEQFF,TGTGCCAGCCGACAGGGTGGCTCCTACAATGAGCAGTTCTTC
-,-,TRBV7-9,15,TRBJ1-4,CASSLYGGTNEKLFF,TGTGCCAGCAGCTTATACGGGGGGACTAATGAAAAACTGTTTTTT
-,TRBD1,TRBV19,15,TRBJ1-6,CASKTPGQRNSPLHF,TGTGCCAGTAAAACGCCGGGACAGAGAAATTCACCCCTCCACTTT
-,TRBD1,TRBV5-1,14,TRBJ2-7,CASRKGQGSYEQYF,TGCGCCAGCAGGAAAGGACAGGGGAGCTACGAGCAGTACTTC
few,TRBD1,TRBV27,14,TRBJ2-7,CASSTRTGGYEQYF,TGTGCCAGCAGTACACGGACAGGGGGCTACGAGCAGTACTTC
few,-,TRBV2,15,TRBJ2-2,CASSQAGAGTGELFF,TGTGCCAGCAGCCAGGCAGGGGCTGGCACCGGGGAGCTGTTTTTT
-,-,TRBV12-3/TRBV12-4,12,TRBJ2-7,CASSFDSYEQYF,TGTGCCAGCAGTTTCGACAGCTACGAGCAGTACTTC
-,-,TRBV5-4,14,TRBJ1-2,CASSWTGTLYGYTF,TGTGCCAGCAGCTGGACCGGGACACTCTATGGCTACACCTTC
few,-,TRBV12-3/TRBV12-4,13,TRBJ1-1,CASSNTGGTEAFF,TGTGCCAGCTCCAACACCGGCGGCACTGAAGCTTTCTTT
-,TRBD1,TRBV13,15,TRBJ1-3,CASSSDRASGNTIYF,TGTGCCAGCAGCTCCGACAGGGCCTCCGGAAACACCATATATTTT
-,TRBD1,TRBV5-4,15,TRBJ1-6,CASSFAGTGSSPLHF,TGTGCCAGCAGCTTTGCCGGGACAGGGAGTTCACCCCTCCACTTT
-,TRBD2,TRBV10-3,15,TRBJ2-2,CAISAERGVAGELFF,TGTGCCATCAGTGCGGAGCGGGGGGTGGCCGGGGAGCTGTTTTTT
-,TRBD2,TRBV7-2,16,TRBJ2-7,CASSLSRASGAYEQYF,TGTGCCAGCAGCTTATCCCGGGCTAGCGGGGCCTACGAGCAGTACTTC
-,-,TRBV7-9,13,TRBJ1-1,CASSLLSNTEAFF,TGTGCCAGCAGCTTACTGAGTAACACTGAAGCTTTCTTT